Listed below are T cell receptor beta chains from one sample, sequenced in a study of early T cells in non-severe SARS-CoV-2 infection. MiXCR, run by TCRdb on the 5' RACE reads, gives a single entry per CDR3 protein. The repertoire includes roughly 63,000 distinct CDR3 sequences, 9.5% to 15% of them detected once, and more than 3.5% sits in the top ten. Sequenced sample: whole blood. The source is an adult who was a healthcare worker with PCR-confirmed SARS-CoV-2 infection or an uninfected control (not recorded which). The CDR3 runs from the conserved cysteine through the conserved F or W. D genes are given only for firm matches. The size entry is marked missing in some rows and otherwise reads once, few, many or a size class.

- TRBJ2-2 - TRBV18 TGTGCCAGCTCACCGCCGGCGGGACTCACCGGGGAGCTGTTTTTT CASSPPAGLTGELFF
many TRBJ1-4 - TRBV27 TGTGCCAGCAGTCGCTATAATGAAAAACTGTTTTTT CASSRYNEKLFF
- TRBJ2-1 TRBD1 TRBV29-1 TGCAGCGGCAGCGGGGACAGGGGGCGCGGAGCCTACAATGAGCAGTTCTTC CSGSGDRGRGAYNEQFF
few TRBJ2-5 - TRBV6-2/TRBV6-3 TGTGCCAGCAGTTCCCCTATAGCGGTGTACCAAGAGACCCAGTACTTC CASSSPIAVYQETQYF
many TRBJ2-7 TRBD1 TRBV24-1 TGTGCCGCAGGGGACAGAGCCTACGAGCAGTACTTC CAAGDRAYEQYF
many TRBJ2-2 - TRBV4-2 TGTGCCAGCAGCCAAGAGGAGGCGCGGGCTTACACCGGGGAGCTGTTTTTT CASSQEEARAYTGELFF
few TRBJ2-7 - TRBV28 TGTGCCAGCGCCCGGGACACCTACTACGAGCAGTACTTC CASARDTYYEQYF
few TRBJ2-7 - TRBV3-1 TGTGCCAGCAGCCTTACTAGTTCCGAGCAGTACTTC CASSLTSSEQYF
many TRBJ1-2 - TRBV14 TGTGCCAGCAGCCCCGGGCCCACCGTGGGCTACACCTTC CASSPGPTVGYTF
few TRBJ1-1 TRBD1 TRBV9 TGTGCCAGCAGCGCAGGGGGCGTCGGGTCTGAAGCTTTCTTT CASSAGGVGSEAFF
- TRBJ1-1 - TRBV11-2 TGTGCCAGCAGCTTAGACGGTGTGAGCACTGAAGCTTTCTTT CASSLDGVSTEAFF
many TRBJ2-1 - TRBV19 TGTGCCAGTAGTCGGGCCCGCCGGGATGAGCAGTTCTTC CASSRARRDEQFF
many TRBJ1-5 - TRBV10-1 TGCGCCAGCACCCGGTGTCCCCAGCATTTT CASTRCPQHF
few TRBJ2-7 - TRBV20-1 TGCAGTGCTAGAGAATCCAACTACTACGAGCAGTACTTC CSARESNYYEQYF
medium-sized TRBJ1-1 - TRBV29-1 TGCAGCGTACAGGTGAACACTGAAGCTTTCTTT CSVQVNTEAFF
many TRBJ2-6 TRBD1 TRBV7-2 TGTGCCAGCAGCCGCGACAGGGGATACTCTGGGGCCAACGTCCTGACTTTC CASSRDRGYSGANVLTF
many TRBJ2-2 - TRBV29-1 TGCAGCGTCGAAATGACAGGTGCCGATTACACCGGGGAGCTGTTTTTT CSVEMTGADYTGELFF
- TRBJ2-3 TRBD2 TRBV4-1 TGCGCCAGCCGGGGGGAGGGGACGCAGTATTTT CASRGEGTQYF
many TRBJ2-1 TRBD2 TRBV20-1 TGCAGTGCTAGATACGGACTAGCGGGAGGTCTCAATGAGCAGTTCTTC CSARYGLAGGLNEQFF
- TRBJ2-7 - TRBV6-2/TRBV6-3 TGTGCCAGCAGTTACTCAGGAGGCGAGCAGTACTTC CASSYSGGEQYF